One sample yielded the 13 T cell receptor beta chains listed below, sequenced in a study of Ad26.COV2.S vaccination and SARS-CoV-2 variants. Sequencing used immunoSEQ multiplex PCR; TCRdb keeps in-frame clones, though not all of them. The sample has more than 300,000 clones, roughly 90% seen once. Treatment specified: over 15 received Ad26.COV2.S at low or high dose, single or two shots; about 5 received placebo; per-sample allocation not given. Sampling was done on day 63 after the first vaccine or placebo injection. Sequencing was performed on peripheral blood, taken in a trial of Ad26.COV2.S vaccine versus placebo. The receptor source for this set is a person between 18 and 59 years old who received the Ad26.COV2.S COVID-19 vaccine or a placebo.

The chain combines TRBV5-5 with TRBJ2-5; 9 nucleotides agree with TRBD1. The CDR3 covers 15 residues. Trimming cost V 3 bases and J 3 bases; bases outside gene matches: 6. Germline values: CDR1 SGHKS, CDR2 YYEKEE (reference sequence). DNA of the CDR3: TGTGCCAGCAGCTCGATAGGGACAGGGAAAGAGACCCAGTACTTC. It translates to CASSSIGTGKETQYF.

The chain couples TRBV18 to TRBJ2-5, with 9 positions matching TRBD1. CDR3 length: 15 residues. CDR1 and CDR2 (germline): KGHSH, LQKENI. The V segment lost 4 bases and the J segment 2 bases; nucleotides outside the gene matches: 5. The CDR3 is CASSLRDRAQETQYF. The CDR3 DNA is TGTGCCAGCTCACTACGGGACAGGGCACAAGAGACCCAGTACTTC.

The genes are TRBV2 and TRBJ2-5; a possible D gene is TRBD2 (5 bases). Trimming took off 3 bases at V and 2 bases at J, with 10 bases between the two ends. The CDR3 extends over 14 amino acids. From germline, CDR1 is SNHLY and CDR2 FYNNEI. CDR3 sequence reads: CASSDPRAQETQYF. The DNA of the CDR3 is TGTGCCAGCAGTGACCCGCGGGCACAAGAGACCCAGTACTTC.

V and J are TRBV12-5 and TRBJ2-5; D uncertain. This CDR3 has 13 residues. V shed 6 bases and J shed 5 bases, with 13 bases lying between them. Germline CDR1 LGHNT, CDR2 FRNRAP. DNA of the CDR3: TGTGCTAGTGGAACGGGCTTCGACGAGACCCAGTACTTC. This encodes CASGTGFDETQYF.

The V and J genes are TRBV18 and TRBJ2-7, with D tentatively TRBD1 (5 bases). The CDR3 spans 15 residues. Germline CDR1 is KGHSH and CDR2 is LQKENI. V was clipped by 1 base and J by 7 bases, with 17 bases between them. The CDR3 loop reads CASSPQGSSAREQYF. CDR3 DNA: TGTGCCAGCTCACCACAGGGGTCATCCGCTCGGGAGCAGTACTTC.

The chain links TRBV9 to TRBJ2-7; D might be TRBD1 (6 bases). Germline loops: CDR1 SGDLS, CDR2 YYNGEE. Trimming took off 4 bases at V and 5 bases at J, with 16 bases between the two ends. The CDR3 is 14 residues long. Here the CDR3 reads CASSPMTGFNEQYF. CDR3 in DNA: TGTGCCAGCAGCCCCATGACAGGTTTCAACGAGCAGTACTTC.

The rearrangement links TRBV7-2 to TRBJ2-5; 11 bases match TRBD2. Per the germline V gene, CDR1 is SGHTA and CDR2 is FQGNSA. V trimming: 2 bases; J trimming: 0 bases; junction bases outside the gene matches: 8. CDR3 length: 18 amino acids. CDR3 DNA sequence: TGTGCCAGCAGCTTAAGTTTAGCGGGGGGGCTTGACCAAGAGACCCAGTACTTC. This encodes CASSLSLAGGLDQETQYF.

V gene TRBV3-1 (or the pseudogene TRBV3-2) combines with J gene TRBJ2-2, with 8 bases lining up with TRBD1. V trimming: 1 base; J trimming: 6 bases; junction bases outside the gene matches: 10. The germline gives CDR1 LGHDT, CDR2 YNNKEL (reference sequence). The CDR3 is made up of 17 amino acids. The CDR3 protein is CASSQGQGALDAGELFF. The CDR3 bases are TGTGCCAGCAGCCAAGGCCAGGGGGCGCTTGACGCCGGGGAGCTGTTTTTT.

In its sample, this clone was seen once. The chain links TRBV29-1 to TRBJ2-1; D ambiguous. This CDR3 spans 13 amino acids. From germline, CDR1 is SQVTM and CDR2 ANQGSEA. Trimming removed 4 bases at V and 0 bases at J, with 7 bases between. This chain's CDR3 is CSVGRNSYNEQFF. CDR3 nucleotides: TGCAGCGTTGGACGAAACTCCTACAATGAGCAGTTCTTC.

This chain joins TRBV6-4 and TRBJ1-1, with TRBD1 matching 9 bases. Per germline, CDR1 MRHNA and CDR2 SNTAGT. With V trimmed by 4 bases and J by 3 bases, 3 bases remained unmatched. CDR3 size: 14 residues. The CDR3 bases are TGTGCCAGCAGTGCGGGACAGGGCGACACTGAAGCTTTCTTT. Amino acids: CASSAGQGDTEAFF.

The chain has TRBV5-6 and TRBJ2-3; D not certain. Germline loops: CDR1 SGHDT, CDR2 YYEEEE. The CDR3 loop spans 14 amino acids. The germline V and J ends were trimmed by 3 bases and 2 bases, with 10 bases remaining between them. This CDR3 is CASSSMGPTDTQYF. The CDR3 DNA reads TGTGCCAGCAGCTCGATGGGCCCCACAGATACGCAGTATTTT.

The chain is built from TRBV19 and TRBJ1-5; no clear D gene. V lost 10 bases to trimming and J lost 6 bases, with 16 bases between them. Germline loops: CDR1 LNHDA, CDR2 SQIVND (reference sequence). CDR3 length: 13 amino acids. The CDR3 DNA reads TGTGCCATTGGACGGGGAACGGCTCAGCCCCAGCATTTT. It yields the protein CAIGRGTAQPQHF.

The V and J genes are TRBV4-1 and TRBJ2-2; no firm D call. The CDR3 consists of 15 residues. Between the trimmed V and J ends, which lost 1 base and 3 bases, there was a span of 9 bases. Germline CDR1 MGHRA, CDR2 YSYEKL. CDR3 sequence reads: CASSQARGYTGELFF. Here the CDR3 DNA reads TGCGCCAGCAGCCAAGCTCGTGGGTACACCGGGGAGCTGTTTTTT.